The text below deals with one T cell receptor beta chain. Its target is unknown. A much larger clone differs by one base, so this may be a read error. These data come from a study of T cells in Graves' hyperthyroidism and ophthalmopathy. General observations from the study: Most clonotypes expanded in the thyroid (above 0.001) were also present in blood.

Amplification targeted TCR beta CDR3 regions from RNA transcripts. HTBI primers were employed in a first-round RT-PCR of the TCR CDR3. Via MiXCR, TCRdb re-called the multiplex PCR reads, giving one row per CDR3 protein. The repertoire holds 480,000 or so distinct CDR3 sequences, with 35% to 50% as singletons. Researchers barred patients who had uncontrolled infection, other autoimmune disease, pregnancy or lactation. V dropped 8 bases and J dropped 3 bases, with 8 bases sitting between them. CDR1 and CDR2 from the germline V gene are ENHRY and SYGVKD. The CDR3 is made up of 12 amino acids. The receptor comes from an adult woman with Graves' disease, either hyperthyroidism or ophthalmopathy (not recorded which). The chain employs TRBV10-3 and TRBJ1-5; D perhaps matches TRBD1 (6 bases). Input material: peripheral blood or thyroid tissue (not recorded which). The CDR3 DNA is TGTGCCATCGACAGGAACAATCAGCCCCAGCATTTT. Encoded protein: CAIDRNNQPQHF.